Reported below is one T cell receptor beta chain. Its antigen is unknown. These data originate in a study of cytomegalovirus exposure and HLA in healthy donors. Across the study: A preliminary data release comprised roughly 80 million unique TCRs obtained from HLA-typed donors. Study-level results: High sensitivity and specificity were reportedly achieved when the classifier diagnosed cytomegalovirus status. Within an earlier analysis, most TCR beta V segments proved productive either about 87% or about 30% of the time. Associated with cytomegalovirus, according to the listing, were 150 to 200 TCR beta chains.

The primer mix had 60 Vbeta and 13 Jbeta primers. Some clones are missing from TCRdb's copy, which holds only in-frame ones; the method was immunoSEQ multiplex PCR. The repertoire consists of approximately 110,000 clones, with 70% to 80% occurring once and the leading ten covering under 3%. There are 17 residues in the CDR3. Germline V gene lookup returns CDR1 LNHNV and CDR2 YYDKDF (reference sequence). The trim removed 0 bases at V and 4 bases at J, leaving 10 bases unmatched. Sequencing input: PBMCs. The origin of this receptor is a woman under 30 in good health and CMV-seropositive. The chain couples TRBV15 to TRBJ2-5; 8 bases match TRBD1. CDR3 residues: CATSRDMRQGARETQYF. For the CDR3, the DNA is TGTGCCACCAGCAGAGATATGCGGCAGGGGGCCCGAGAGACCCAGTACTTC.